Many counts were recorded for the clone carrying this TCR beta chain. The protocol was immunoSEQ multiplex PCR, while the TCRdb copy is restricted to in-frame clones and leaves out a portion. The sample lists about 110,000 clones, around 85% occurring once. The data are from a study of T cell responses to AZD1222 COVID-19 vaccine. V shed 5 bases and J shed 0 bases, with 14 bases lying between them. There are 15 residues in the CDR3. CDR1 and CDR2 (germline): SGHVS, FQNEAQ. This clonotype originated in an adult in good health. Source: peripheral blood, taken on day 0 of AZD1222 vaccination. The chain recombines TRBV7-8 with TRBJ2-7; tentatively, D is TRBD2 (5 bases). CDR3 in amino acids: CASSLGYGLSYEQYF. CDR3 nucleotide sequence: TGTGCCAGCAGCCTAGGGTATGGACTCTCCTACGAGCAGTACTTC.